The rows below give T cell receptor beta chains drawn from one sample of a study of blood T cell repertoires in COVID-19. This table comes from immunoSEQ multiplex PCR, and its TCRdb copy is limited to in-frame clones, with some not included. The table shows about 88,000 clones, with about 88% occurring only once. The source material was peripheral blood. Source of these receptors: a woman of 80 years or more with active COVID-19. Both conserved end residues are part of each CDR3. D genes are given only for firm matches. A clone size is listed for some rows: how often the clone was seen (once, few, many), or a class if it is expanded.

- TRBJ2-2 - TRBV25-1 TGTGCCAGCAGTATTCGGGGGATCACCGGGGAGCTGTTTTTT CASSIRGITGELFF
TRBD1 TRBJ2-4 once TRBV4-2 TGTGCCAGCAGCCAAGTTTACGGACAGGGGGTCAAAAACATTCAGTACTTC CASSQVYGQGVKNIQYF
- TRBJ2-4 - TRBV7-2 TGTGCCAGTCAGATGGGGCCAAAAAACATTCAGTACTTC CASQMGPKNIQYF
TRBD2 TRBJ2-3 - TRBV2 TGTGCCAGCAGCGCCGGGACTAGCGGTTCCAGCACAGATACGCAGTATTTT CASSAGTSGSSTDTQYF
- TRBJ1-6 - TRBV4-2 TGTGCCAGCAGCCAAGATGGCGGTACTGATTCACCCCTCCACTTT CASSQDGGTDSPLHF
- TRBJ2-7 - TRBV14 TGTGCCAGCAGAGATACAGGGAGAGCCTACGAGCAGTACTTC CASRDTGRAYEQYF
- TRBJ2-3 - TRBV18 TGTGCCAGCTCATACTCTACGAGCACAGATACGCAGTATTTT CASSYSTSTDTQYF
TRBD2 TRBJ2-4 - TRBV6-5 TGTGCCAGCAGCTCCCAGCGGGAGGACATTCAGTACTTC CASSSQREDIQYF
TRBD2 TRBJ2-5 - TRBV6-2/TRBV6-3 TGTGCCAGCAGTTACCGACTAGCGGGGGAACAAGAGACCCAGTACTTC CASSYRLAGEQETQYF
- TRBJ2-1 - TRBV10-2 TGCGCCAGCAGTCCCAGGGGAGGGATCAGGAATGAGCAGTTCTTC CASSPRGGIRNEQFF
- TRBJ1-5 - TRBV28 TGTGCCAGCAGTTGGGACCGGGGGGAACTTAATCAGCCCCAGCATTTT CASSWDRGELNQPQHF
- TRBJ1-1 - TRBV6-5 TGTGCCAGCAACCTCAATCGGGGTTCTAACACTGAAGCTTTCTTT CASNLNRGSNTEAFF
- TRBJ2-7 - TRBV28 TGTGCCAGCAGTTTGGGGCTCTACGAGCAGTACTTC CASSLGLYEQYF
- TRBJ1-2 few TRBV14 TGTGCCAGCAGCGGCCCGGGGAACTATGGCTACACCTTC CASSGPGNYGYTF
TRBD2 TRBJ2-5 - TRBV7-9 TGTGCCAGCAGCGGAGGGCGACTAGCGGGAGGGCTTGAGACCCAGTACTTC CASSGGRLAGGLETQYF
- TRBJ1-1 once TRBV18 TGTGCCAGCTCCCGGGAAATGAACACTGAAGCTTTCTTT CASSREMNTEAFF
- TRBJ2-1 once TRBV2 TGTGCCAGCAATATTTACAATGAGCAGTTCTTC CASNIYNEQFF
TRBD1 TRBJ1-1 few TRBV6-5 TGTGCCAGCAGTTTTCAGGGGGGGAACACTGAAGCTTTCTTT CASSFQGGNTEAFF
- TRBJ2-7 - TRBV7-2 TGTGCCAGCAGCTTAGGCACACTAGAGCAGTACTTC CASSLGTLEQYF
TRBD2 TRBJ2-5 - TRBV6-2/TRBV6-3 TGTGCCAGCAGCTCACTAGCGTCGGAGACCCAGTACTTC CASSSLASETQYF
- TRBJ1-3 once TRBV5-4 TGTGCCAGCAGCCCTAGGTCGTCTGGAAACACCATATATTTT CASSPRSSGNTIYF
- TRBJ2-5 - TRBV12-3/TRBV12-4 TGTGCCAGCAGCGACCAGGGGTGGGAGACCCAGTACTTC CASSDQGWETQYF
TRBD1 TRBJ1-5 - TRBV28 TGTGCCAGCAGCCTGGGACAGAAGGGTCAGCCCCAGCATTTT CASSLGQKGQPQHF
- TRBJ2-7 - TRBV18 TGTGCCAGCTCACCCTTCGGGGGGCTGAACTCGCGCGAGCAGTACTTC CASSPFGGLNSREQYF
- TRBJ2-5 - TRBV2 TGTGCCAGCAGTGCCAACAGGGAAGAGACCCAGTACTTC CASSANREETQYF
- TRBJ2-5 - TRBV6-5 TGTGCCAGCAGCCCGGCGGGTGGGTGGGAGACCCAGTACTTC CASSPAGGWETQYF
TRBD2 TRBJ2-7 once TRBV6-2/TRBV6-3 TGTGCCAGCAGCCCACTTAGCGGGAGATACCACGAGCAGTACTTC CASSPLSGRYHEQYF
TRBD2 TRBJ2-7 - TRBV28 TGTGCCAGCAGCTCCCCGGGAGGGGGGTTGTACGAGCAGTACTTC CASSSPGGGLYEQYF
TRBD2 TRBJ2-7 - TRBV10-3 TGTGCCACCAGGGACTACACCTACGAGCAGTACTTC CATRDYTYEQYF
- TRBJ2-2 - TRBV28 TGTGCCAGCAGCCGCGAAAACACCGGGGAGCTGTTTTTT CASSRENTGELFF
- TRBJ2-3 once TRBV6-6 TGTGCCAGCAGCCGCGGGGTAGCCCCAGGGGATACGCAGTATTTT CASSRGVAPGDTQYF
TRBD1 TRBJ1-1 - TRBV2 TGTGCCAGCAGTGGACAGGGGCACACTGAAGCTTTCTTT CASSGQGHTEAFF
TRBD1 TRBJ1-6 - TRBV7-9 TGTGCCAGCAGCCCACCGGGACAGCAAAATTCACCCCTCCACTTT CASSPPGQQNSPLHF
- TRBJ2-3 - TRBV12-3/TRBV12-4 TGTGCCAGCAGTCACTATTCGGATACGCAGTATTTT CASSHYSDTQYF
TRBD2 TRBJ2-1 - TRBV11-2 TGTGCCAGCAGCTTTTTGGGAGGGGCCGGGAATGAGCAGTTCTTC CASSFLGGAGNEQFF
TRBD2 TRBJ2-1 - TRBV28 TGTGCCAGCAGCCCGGGGGGCGGGAGGGTTTACAATGAGCAGTTCTTC CASSPGGGRVYNEQFF
- TRBJ2-7 - TRBV6-1 TGTGCCAGCAGTGAAGTACAGGGTAGGTACGAGCAGTACTTC CASSEVQGRYEQYF
- TRBJ2-4 - TRBV7-2 TGTGCCAGCAGCTCGAGGACAGCAGCCAAAAACATTCAGTACTTC CASSSRTAAKNIQYF
- TRBJ2-1 - TRBV12-3/TRBV12-4 TGTGCCAGCAGCCAAGGCGGGGATGAGCAGTTCTTC CASSQGGDEQFF
TRBD2 TRBJ2-5 - TRBV2 TGTGCCAGCAGCGGGGGACTAGCGGGAGTGGTAGAGACCCAGTACTTC CASSGGLAGVVETQYF
TRBD1 TRBJ2-2 - TRBV2 TGTGCCAGCAGTGATCACAGGGGATACGGGGAGCTGTTTTTT CASSDHRGYGELFF
- TRBJ1-2 - TRBV18 TGTGCCAGCTCACCCGAGAGGACAGCCTATGGCTACACCTTC CASSPERTAYGYTF
TRBD2 TRBJ2-3 - TRBV7-6 TGTGCCAGCAGCTTAGTCGCGGGAGGGTACACAGATACGCAGTATTTT CASSLVAGGYTDTQYF